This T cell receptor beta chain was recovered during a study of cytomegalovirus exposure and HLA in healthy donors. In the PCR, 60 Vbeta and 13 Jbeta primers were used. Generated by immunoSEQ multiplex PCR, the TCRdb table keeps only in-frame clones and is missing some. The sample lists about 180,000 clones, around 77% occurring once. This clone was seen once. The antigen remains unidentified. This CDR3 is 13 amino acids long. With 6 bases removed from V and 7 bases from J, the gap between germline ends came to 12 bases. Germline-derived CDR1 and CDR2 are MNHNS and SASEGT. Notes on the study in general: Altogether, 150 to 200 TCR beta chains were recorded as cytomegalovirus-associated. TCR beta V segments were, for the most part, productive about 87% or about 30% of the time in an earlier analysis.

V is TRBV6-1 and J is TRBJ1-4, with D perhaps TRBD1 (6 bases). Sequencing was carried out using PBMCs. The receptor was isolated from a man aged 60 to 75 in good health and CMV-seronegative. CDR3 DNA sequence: TGTGCCAGCAGCGGACAGCTTATTGAAAAACTGTTTTTT. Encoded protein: CASSGQLIEKLFF.